A selection of T cell receptor delta chains follows, all from one sample in a study of Vδ1+ human thymocytes. TCRdb fed the multiplex PCR reads to CATT. The sample holds around 56,000 delta-chain clones, less than 15% seen once. Sequenced: Vdelta1+ gamma-delta thymocytes from the thymus. The receptors were gathered from a girl less than two years old who had congenital heart surgery. The conserved cysteine and the conserved F or W are not part of the CDR3 here. D genes are given only for firm matches.

>TRDD3|14|TRDV1|TRDJ1
ALGDFSWGYVDKLI
>-|14|TRDV2|TRDJ1
ACDHPIGEYTDKLI
>TRDD3|18|TRDV1|TRDJ1
ALGLRRRTGGYNYTDKLI
>TRDD3|19|TRDV1|TRDJ1
ALGTPSHSYYRLGAVDKLI
>TRDD3|13|TRDV1|TRDJ1
ALGELWGITDKLI
>TRDD3|21|TRDV1|TRDJ1
ALGEHLTAPPILGDPYTDKLI
>TRDD3|16|TRDV1|TRDJ1
ALGEQLDASLGDTALI
>TRDD3|16|TRDV1|TRDJ1
ALGDLVTGDAYTDKLI
>TRDD3|15|TRDV1|TRDJ1
ALGELSHSRGDAKLI
>TRDD3|20|TRDV1|TRDJ1
ALGELSAGWGIRVKDTDKLI
>-|15|TRDV1|TRDJ1
ALGELIGPFCTDKLI
>TRDD3|19|TRDV1|TRDJ1
ALGELSNFGGYEAIADKLI
>TRDD3|19|TRDV1|TRDJ1
ALGESPLRWGYDRYTDKLI
>TRDD3|19|TRDV1|TRDJ1
ALGEPYSYVGPGGYVDKLI
>-|13|TRDV1|TRDJ1
ALGAPYHYTDKLI
>TRDD3|21|TRDV1|TRDJ1
ALGERGWFPYWGTMVYTDKLI
>-|16|TRDV1|TRDJ1
ALGEHHIVLGLTDKLI
>-|22|TRDV1|TRDJ1
ALGERLPILGTDAGDRYTDKLI
>TRDD3|17|TRDV1|TRDJ1
ALGELSRLGHLHTDKLI
>TRDD3|18|TRDV1|TRDJ1
ALGEPAVLGIDYATDKLI
>-|15|TRDV1|TRDJ1
ALGKGGPTPYGERLI
>TRDD2|17|TRDV1|TRDJ1
ALGEPSYHRILGADKLI
>-|17|TRDV1|TRDJ1
ALGEVSTGLGTYTDKLI
>TRDD3|18|TRDV1|TRDJ1
ALGSTTKGGYGRYTDKLI
>TRDD3|20|TRDV1|TRDJ1
ALGDPGAYPHWGESYTDKLI
>TRDD3|16|TRDV1|TRDJ1
ALGELSRDTPYTDKLI
>-|15|TRDV2|TRDJ3
ACAPNVRDTETRQMF
>-|15|TRDV1|TRDJ1
ALGEGRVQLPSDKLI
>TRDD2|18|TRDV1|TRDJ1
ALGEPRPSYCPPYTDKLI
>TRDD3|22|TRDV1|TRDJ1
ALGQPRLLLIGTGGYPYTDKLI
>-|16|TRDV1|TRDJ1
ALGERSRPNYHTDKLI
>-|16|TRDV1|TRDJ1
ALADVRPKGTSTDKLI
>TRDD3|20|TRAV29/DV5|TRDJ1
AASDKRGRFSYGLGDVGKLI
>-|14|TRDV1|TRDJ1
ALGIGMFTGTDKLI
>-|16|TRDV1|TRDJ1
ALGLTSYGLLNTDKLI
>TRDD2|18|TRDV1|TRDJ1
ALGEQIPFPTETYTDKLI
>-|12|TRDV1|TRDJ1
ALGELIPPNKLI
>TRDD3|20|TRDV1|TRDJ1
ALGEAPSVGGYDGGCSDKLI
>TRDD3|15|TRDV1|TRDJ1
ALGELLIGDTPHKLI
>-|15|TRDV1|TRDJ1
ALGEAEGLGDTDKLI
>-|14|TRDV1|TRDJ1
ALGEHLPTNTDKLI
>TRDD3|20|TRDV1|TRDJ1
ALGEAHSPLGDTDQPTDKLI
>TRDD2|14|TRDV1|TRDJ1
ALGETLTSYADKLI
>-|20|TRDV1|TRDJ1
ALGEFGDGRGHAGAYTDKLI
>-|19|TRDV2|TRDJ1
ACDTAFQGGYAPSYIDKLI
>TRDD3|18|TRAV29/DV5|TRDJ1
AASAPAYLQRDGGYKELI
>-|14|TRDV1|TRDJ1
ALADPLLKYTDKLI
>TRDD3|15|TRDV2|TRDJ1
ACDTLGDILYTDKPI
>TRDD3|17|TRDV1|TRDJ1
ALGEVFVALGERTDKLI
>-|15|TRDV1|TRDJ1
ALGELGLKIRTDKLI
>-|14|TRDV1|TRDJ1
ALGERNLGRAGELI
>TRDD3|18|TRDV1|TRDJ1
ALGKLPTSDGGYSTDKLI
>-|17|TRDV1|TRDJ1
ALGEVPTLGDLYTDKLI
>TRDD2|16|TRDV1|TRDJ1
ALGEGLPNFHYTDKLI
>TRDD3|19|TRDV1|TRDJ1
ALGELAYDWGIRANTDKLI